This is a list of T cell receptor beta chains from one sample in a study of T cell clones after liver transplantation. Sequencing used immunoSEQ multiplex PCR; TCRdb keeps in-frame clones, though not all of them. The sample includes tens of thousands of clones, around four fifths of them seen just once. The sequencing used CD4+ T cells from blood, collected around 45 months after liver transplant. All receptors come from a human patient who received a liver transplant. Some T cells may trace back to the graft donor. Both conserved end residues are part of each CDR3. A D gene is named only where the DNA matches it firmly. Expanded clones are given a class, and other clones once, few, many or no size at all.

d_gene: -
v_gene: TRBV7-2
abundance: few
j_gene: TRBJ1-5
CDR3nt: TGTGCCAGCAGCTTAGCGCACAGTCGGAATCAGCCCCAGCATTTT
CDR3aa: CASSLAHSRNQPQHF

d_gene: TRBD1
v_gene: TRBV14
abundance: -
j_gene: TRBJ2-2
CDR3nt: TGTGCCAGCAGCCAACGGGCAGGGGGCTACGGGGAGCTGTTTTTT
CDR3aa: CASSQRAGGYGELFF

d_gene: -
v_gene: TRBV5-8
abundance: -
j_gene: TRBJ1-4
CDR3nt: TGTGCCAGCAGCTTTATTGGGACCGCCAGGGCAACTAATGAAAAACTGTTTTTT
CDR3aa: CASSFIGTARATNEKLFF

d_gene: -
v_gene: TRBV21-1
abundance: -
j_gene: TRBJ2-3
CDR3nt: TGTGCCAGACCCCTAAGCGGGACTAGCGGGAGGGAGAGGGATACGCAGTATTTT
CDR3aa: CARPLSGTSGRERDTQYF

d_gene: TRBD2
v_gene: TRBV7-9
abundance: -
j_gene: TRBJ2-1
CDR3nt: TGTGCCAGCAGCTTGCCGGGACTAGCGGGGGCCGCGGAGTTCTTC
CDR3aa: CASSLPGLAGAAEFF

d_gene: -
v_gene: TRBV28
abundance: -
j_gene: TRBJ1-5
CDR3nt: TGTGCCAGCAGTCCAGGGAACCTGTTCTATAGCAATCAGCCCCAGCATTTT
CDR3aa: CASSPGNLFYSNQPQHF

d_gene: -
v_gene: TRBV6-5
abundance: -
j_gene: TRBJ2-3
CDR3nt: TGTGCCAGCAGTCGTTCACCGACGGGTGCAGATACGCAGTATTTT
CDR3aa: CASSRSPTGADTQYF

d_gene: -
v_gene: TRBV28
abundance: -
j_gene: TRBJ2-7
CDR3nt: TGTGCCAGCAGTTTAGGATTGGGGACTCCCTCCTACGAGCAGTACTTC
CDR3aa: CASSLGLGTPSYEQYF

d_gene: -
v_gene: TRBV7-2
abundance: -
j_gene: TRBJ2-3
CDR3nt: TGTGCCAGCAGCCCCGGACTTCCAGATACGCAGTATTTT
CDR3aa: CASSPGLPDTQYF

d_gene: TRBD1
v_gene: TRBV2
abundance: -
j_gene: TRBJ2-4
CDR3nt: TGTGCCAGCAGTGAAGCGGTGACAGGGAGTGACATTCAGTACTTC
CDR3aa: CASSEAVTGSDIQYF

d_gene: -
v_gene: TRBV28
abundance: -
j_gene: TRBJ1-1
CDR3nt: TGTGCCAGCTTAATAAGGGGGAACACTGAAGCTTTCTTT
CDR3aa: CASLIRGNTEAFF

d_gene: -
v_gene: TRBV19
abundance: -
j_gene: TRBJ1-2
CDR3nt: TGTGCCAGTAGTTCAGAGTCTTTCGGGGCCAAAGTGGATGGCTACACCTTC
CDR3aa: CASSSESFGAKVDGYTF

d_gene: -
v_gene: TRBV5-5
abundance: -
j_gene: TRBJ2-3
CDR3nt: TGTGCCAGCAGCTTCAGGGCAGATACGCAGTATTTT
CDR3aa: CASSFRADTQYF

d_gene: -
v_gene: TRBV21-1
abundance: -
j_gene: TRBJ2-7
CDR3nt: TGTGCCAGCAGCAAATATCCAGGGGGCGTCTTC
CDR3aa: CASSKYPGGVF

d_gene: -
v_gene: TRBV19
abundance: -
j_gene: TRBJ1-5
CDR3nt: TGTGCCAGTGGGGATTCAGGGAACACTCAGCCCCAGCATTTT
CDR3aa: CASGDSGNTQPQHF

d_gene: TRBD2
v_gene: TRBV28
abundance: -
j_gene: TRBJ2-7
CDR3nt: TGTGCCAGCAGTACCCCGAGGGGTAGCGGGACGAAAGGCTACTTC
CDR3aa: CASSTPRGSGTKGYF

d_gene: -
v_gene: TRBV5-4
abundance: -
j_gene: TRBJ2-2
CDR3nt: TGTGCCAGCAGAGTGACAGGTAACACCGGGGAGCTGTTTTTT
CDR3aa: CASRVTGNTGELFF

d_gene: TRBD1
v_gene: TRBV25-1
abundance: few
j_gene: TRBJ1-2
CDR3nt: TGTGCCAGCAGTGAATCAGGGGGCCTGTATGGCTACACCTTC
CDR3aa: CASSESGGLYGYTF

d_gene: -
v_gene: TRBV5-8
abundance: -
j_gene: TRBJ2-1
CDR3nt: TGTGCCAGCAGAGGATCCTACAATGAGCAGTTCTTC
CDR3aa: CASRGSYNEQFF

d_gene: -
v_gene: TRBV11-2
abundance: -
j_gene: TRBJ1-4
CDR3nt: TGTGCCAGCAGCGCAAGCGGTCGGACGCATTCTGAAAAACTGTTTTTT
CDR3aa: CASSASGRTHSEKLFF

d_gene: -
v_gene: TRBV18
abundance: -
j_gene: TRBJ1-5
CDR3nt: TGTGCCAGCTCACCCGCAGGGAAGTCTCAGCCCCAGCATTTT
CDR3aa: CASSPAGKSQPQHF

d_gene: -
v_gene: TRBV5-1
abundance: -
j_gene: TRBJ2-1
CDR3nt: TGCGCCAGCAGCTTAAGACCACTAGCTTCTGAGCAGTTCTTC
CDR3aa: CASSLRPLASEQFF

d_gene: TRBD1
v_gene: TRBV6-1
abundance: -
j_gene: TRBJ1-1
CDR3nt: TGTGCCAGCAGCGCGACAGGGGCGGTCCCTCGAGCTTTCTTT
CDR3aa: CASSATGAVPRAFF

d_gene: -
v_gene: TRBV6-4
abundance: -
j_gene: TRBJ1-2
CDR3nt: TGTGCCAGCCATACCGCTTGGGAGGATAGCTACACCTTC
CDR3aa: CASHTAWEDSYTF

d_gene: -
v_gene: TRBV4-2
abundance: once
j_gene: TRBJ2-7
CDR3nt: TGTGCCAGCAGCTTTGAAAGCACCTACGAGCAGTACTTC
CDR3aa: CASSFESTYEQYF

d_gene: -
v_gene: TRBV28
abundance: -
j_gene: TRBJ1-2
CDR3nt: TGTGCCAGCAGTTACTCAACTGGCTACACCTTC
CDR3aa: CASSYSTGYTF

d_gene: -
v_gene: TRBV2
abundance: -
j_gene: TRBJ2-6
CDR3nt: TGTGCCAGCAGTGGGGCAGGGGCTGGGGCCAACGTCCTGACTTTC
CDR3aa: CASSGAGAGANVLTF

d_gene: TRBD1
v_gene: TRBV6-5
abundance: -
j_gene: TRBJ1-4
CDR3nt: TGTGCCACGCAGGGGGCCGCAACTAATGAAAAACTGTTTTTT
CDR3aa: CATQGAATNEKLFF

d_gene: -
v_gene: TRBV11-3
abundance: -
j_gene: TRBJ1-1
CDR3nt: TGTGCCAGCGCCGAGGGTGGGGTCACTGAAGCTTTCTTT
CDR3aa: CASAEGGVTEAFF

d_gene: -
v_gene: TRBV5-1
abundance: few
j_gene: TRBJ2-7
CDR3nt: TGCGCCAGCAGCTCCCAGGGCACTTCCTACGAGCAGTACTTC
CDR3aa: CASSSQGTSYEQYF

d_gene: -
v_gene: TRBV19
abundance: -
j_gene: TRBJ1-5
CDR3nt: TGTGCCAGTCGGGATAGCAATCAGCCCCAGCATTTT
CDR3aa: CASRDSNQPQHF

d_gene: -
v_gene: TRBV15
abundance: -
j_gene: TRBJ2-7
CDR3nt: TGTGCCACCAGCAGAGAGGAGTCGGCCTACGAGCAGTACTTC
CDR3aa: CATSREESAYEQYF